The 3 T cell receptor beta chains below were found in one sample sequenced in a study of T cells after yellow fever vaccination. TCRdb analysed the 5' RACE reads with MiXCR anew, one entry per CDR3 protein. The sample has about 160,000 distinct CDR3 sequences, around 8.5% seen once; the top ten hold around 40%. The specimen comprised CD8+ T cells sorted from PBMCs, sampled 45 days after the yellow fever booster vaccination. These receptors all come from a man aged 18 to 29 who received the YFV17D yellow fever vaccine.

This clonotype showed up just a few times. The V call is TRBV29-1, the J call TRBJ2-7; tentatively, D is TRBD2 (5 bases). The V gene lost 7 bases and the J gene lost 1 base, with 14 bases spanning the gap. CDR1 is SQVTM and CDR2 is ANQGSEA in the germline V gene. This CDR3 has 13 residues. This CDR3 reads CSASAGISYEQYF. CDR3 DNA sequence: TGCAGCGCCAGTGCGGGCATATCCTACGAGCAGTACTTC.

The genes are TRBV7-9 and TRBJ1-4; possibly TRBD1 for D (6 bases). V was trimmed by 4 bases and J by 7 bases, leaving 16 bases between them. Looked up from germline, CDR1 is SEHNR and CDR2 is FQNEAQ (reference sequence). CDR3 length equals 15 residues. The CDR3 DNA follows: TGTGCCAGCAGCTCGTTGGGGGGCTACGGTGAAAAACTGTTTTTT. Translated: CASSSLGGYGEKLFF.

This clonotype was seen a handful of times. The chain joins TRBV5-1 to TRBJ1-1; D perhaps matches TRBD1 (5 bases). The V end lost 0 bases, the J end lost 4 bases, and 10 bases lay between the germline ends. Germline V gene sequence: CDR1 SGHRS, CDR2 YFSETQ. This CDR3 has 14 amino acids. DNA for the CDR3: TGCGCCAGCAGCTTGGGTCAGGGATTCACTGAAGCTTTCTTT. Its translation: CASSLGQGFTEAFF.